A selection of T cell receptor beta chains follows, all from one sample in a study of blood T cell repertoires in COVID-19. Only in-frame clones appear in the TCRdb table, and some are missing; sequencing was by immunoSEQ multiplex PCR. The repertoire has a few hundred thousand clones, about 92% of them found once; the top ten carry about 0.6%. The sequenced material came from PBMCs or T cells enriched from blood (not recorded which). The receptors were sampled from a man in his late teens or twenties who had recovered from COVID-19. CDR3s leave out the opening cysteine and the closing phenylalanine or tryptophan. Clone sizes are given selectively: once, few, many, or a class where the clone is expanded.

CDR3 protein: ASRDDMNTEAF
V gene: TRBV2
J gene: TRBJ1-1
clone size: .

CDR3 protein: ASSLFGDRETQY
V gene: TRBV7-9
J gene: TRBJ2-5
clone size: .

CDR3 protein: ASGQGVNTEAF
V gene: TRBV12-3/TRBV12-4
J gene: TRBJ1-1
clone size: .

CDR3 protein: ASSPGGRAYEQY
V gene: TRBV27
J gene: TRBJ2-7
clone size: .

CDR3 protein: ASSLALGGFSGYT
V gene: TRBV11-2
J gene: TRBJ1-2
clone size: .

CDR3 protein: ASSYGTGVHNEQF
V gene: TRBV6-5
J gene: TRBJ2-1
clone size: .

CDR3 protein: ASSLWRGQSNTEAF
V gene: TRBV5-4
J gene: TRBJ1-1
clone size: once

CDR3 protein: ASSLGLARNEQF
V gene: TRBV7-2
J gene: TRBJ2-1
clone size: .

CDR3 protein: ASRSGNQPQH
V gene: TRBV28
J gene: TRBJ1-5
clone size: .

CDR3 protein: ASSGTETHNEQF
V gene: TRBV19
J gene: TRBJ2-1
clone size: .

CDR3 protein: ASSLAGVASNQPQH
V gene: TRBV27
J gene: TRBJ1-5
clone size: .

CDR3 protein: SASRGQRYGYT
V gene: TRBV20-1
J gene: TRBJ1-2
clone size: few

CDR3 protein: ASSSPHSYEQY
V gene: TRBV6-6
J gene: TRBJ2-7
clone size: .

CDR3 protein: ASSFYPSNQPQH
V gene: TRBV27
J gene: TRBJ1-5
clone size: .

CDR3 protein: ASILFGGGYT
V gene: TRBV11-2
J gene: TRBJ1-2
clone size: once

CDR3 protein: ASRPDSFNEKLF
V gene: TRBV5-1
J gene: TRBJ1-4
clone size: .

CDR3 protein: ASSLSAGVSHEQY
V gene: TRBV28
J gene: TRBJ2-7
clone size: .

CDR3 protein: ASRAAGEFEQY
V gene: TRBV10-3
J gene: TRBJ2-7
clone size: .

CDR3 protein: ASTPGASSYNEQF
V gene: TRBV9
J gene: TRBJ2-1
clone size: .

CDR3 protein: ASSPRLAGIYNEQF
V gene: TRBV7-8
J gene: TRBJ2-1
clone size: few

CDR3 protein: ASTGVNEKLF
V gene: TRBV2
J gene: TRBJ1-4
clone size: .

CDR3 protein: ASSSISSGRADQEQF
V gene: TRBV5-1
J gene: TRBJ2-1
clone size: .

CDR3 protein: ASSLGAGGLKPQH
V gene: TRBV7-2
J gene: TRBJ1-5
clone size: .

CDR3 protein: ASSQDRGTYYEQY
V gene: TRBV27
J gene: TRBJ2-7
clone size: .

CDR3 protein: ASSYSGSLEETQY
V gene: TRBV6-5
J gene: TRBJ2-5
clone size: .

CDR3 protein: ASSQSTDLVTEAF
V gene: TRBV14
J gene: TRBJ1-1
clone size: once

CDR3 protein: ASSLTSPSGRGETQY
V gene: TRBV7-9
J gene: TRBJ2-5
clone size: .

CDR3 protein: ASSPRTSGSSYNEQF
V gene: TRBV7-9
J gene: TRBJ2-1
clone size: .

CDR3 protein: ASSFGTGEKLF
V gene: TRBV7-3
J gene: TRBJ1-4
clone size: .

CDR3 protein: ASNFGQGETGELF
V gene: TRBV2
J gene: TRBJ2-2
clone size: .

CDR3 protein: SVEGLQAAYNEQF
V gene: TRBV29-1
J gene: TRBJ2-1
clone size: .

CDR3 protein: ASSNRRTGGRTDTQY
V gene: TRBV5-1
J gene: TRBJ2-3
clone size: .

CDR3 protein: ASSSQAGSTEAF
V gene: TRBV5-1
J gene: TRBJ1-1
clone size: .

CDR3 protein: ASAREGIYGYT
V gene: TRBV3-1/TRBV3-2
J gene: TRBJ1-2
clone size: few

CDR3 protein: ASSLGGTSTDTQY
V gene: TRBV27
J gene: TRBJ2-3
clone size: .

CDR3 protein: ATRSGYLAGPSTDTQY
V gene: TRBV15
J gene: TRBJ2-3
clone size: .

CDR3 protein: ASTRGVGSGSPLH
V gene: TRBV6-5
J gene: TRBJ1-6
clone size: few

CDR3 protein: ASSLGPSSGTIY
V gene: TRBV11-3
J gene: TRBJ1-3
clone size: .

CDR3 protein: ASRRTGNTEAF
V gene: TRBV28
J gene: TRBJ1-1
clone size: .

CDR3 protein: ASSLAGGSMTEAF
V gene: TRBV5-1
J gene: TRBJ1-1
clone size: .

CDR3 protein: ASSQVRLALYNEQF
V gene: TRBV4-1
J gene: TRBJ2-1
clone size: many

CDR3 protein: ASSRGGSQPQH
V gene: TRBV18
J gene: TRBJ1-5
clone size: .